These 2 T cell receptor beta chains originate from one sample sequenced in a study of blood T cell repertoires in COVID-19. Here immunoSEQ multiplex PCR was the method, and the copy in TCRdb shows in-frame clones only, minus some. In the table there are about 74,000 clones, about nine tenths of which are singletons. The sequenced material came from peripheral blood. These receptors were collected from a man between 45 and 60 years old with COVID-19, enrolled during active disease.

The chain has TRBV21-1 and TRBJ2-7; TRBD1 was called by the table and not checked on the DNA. TRBV21-1 is reported as a pseudogene. The CDR3 is 14 amino acids. CDR3 loop: CASSITGSSYEQYF. CDR3 nucleotides: TGTGCCAGCAGCATCACAGGGTCGTCCTACGAGCAGTACTTC.

The CDR3, as DNA: TGTGCCAGCAGCCAAGCGGGAGGGTTCGCAGATACGCAGTATTTT. This translates into CASSQAGGFADTQYF. The rearrangement joins TRBV4-2 to TRBJ2-3; 8 bases align to TRBD2. This CDR3 has 15 residues. Trimming removed 1 base from V and 4 bases from J; junction bases left unmatched: 4. The germline CDR1 and CDR2 sequences are LGHNA and YNFKEQ.